This T cell receptor (beta chain) derives from a study of shared clonotypes between healthy human individuals. The CDR3 length is 13 residues. Per germline, CDR1 SGHTA and CDR2 FQGTGA. Unmatched junction bases numbered 4, after V lost 2 bases and J lost 7 bases. General study results and limits: Only blood underwent sampling, and tissue repertoires likely differ. Enrolling few donors narrowed the genetic and exposure-history diversity that was represented.

This clone was recorded only once. Its antigen is not identified. Deep-level settings were used for running the assay. As handled by the study authors: Junction-only sequences without quality scores were provided by ImmunoSEQ, so filtering was different. Sequenced by immunoSEQ multiplex PCR; TCRdb stores in-frame clones only, minus some. The DNA was the basis for D and trimming; V, J and clone size are from that table. The sample lists about 460,000 clones, 77% occurring once. Sequenced input: PBMCs. The TCR comes from a woman in her 40s in good health. Some clones in this sample may be carry-over from other donors' samples. V is TRBV7-3 and J is TRBJ2-5; 7 nucleotides align to TRBD2. The CDR3 region has the DNA TGTGCCAGCAGCTTAGACTGGGGGGGGACCCAGTACTTC. Encoded protein: CASSLDWGGTQYF.